This T cell receptor (beta chain) derives from a study of molecular identifiers for immune sequencing clone quantification (dated 2018 in TCRdb). Turning to the overall study: For a replicate experiment, RNA from roughly 18,000 or 92,000 naive CD8 T cells was divided into five aliquots, and four of the five aliquots were sequenced. This methods study benchmarked molecular-identifier clustering-based TCR repertoire sequencing (MIDCIRS) and TCR RNA copy counting, using CD8 T cells to do so.

This clonotype was seen ten or more times. Its antigen remains unidentified. Base qualities were left out, and no much larger clone turns up one base away. The germline ends are 19 bases apart after V is trimmed by 4 bases and J by 7 bases. The germline V gene provides CDR1 MDHEN and CDR2 SYDVKM. The CDR3 starts with the cysteine, ends with the phenylalanine, and has 16 residues. Left in the record is the CDR3 DNA by itself, 48 bases read in frame from the first base. Naive CD8 T cell libraries were made from roughly 18,000 to 920,000 sorted cells using 10%, 30% or 50% of purified RNA. Naive CD8 T cells, defined as CD8+CD4-CCR7+CD45RA+, were FACS-sorted into RLT Plus buffer on a BD FACSAria II. Approximately eleven TCR copies' worth of Jurkat RNA were spiked into 20,000-1,000,000 naive CD8 T cell samples to test detection sensitivity. Enrichment of CD8 T cells was done with RosetteSep CD8+ T Cell Enrichment Cocktail plus Ficoll-Paque, and ACK red cell lysis came afterward.

General findings and caveats noted by the study authors: In CMV-specific effector cells, clones with more than 20 RNA copies contained over 99% of molecules, whereas in naive cells such clones contained under 1% of molecules. Modeling indicated about 3 TCR RNA copies recovered per cell, compared with around 10 by digital PCR, which implies a capture efficiency of 25% to 35%. Without barcode sub-clustering, chimeric consensus sequences inflated TCR diversity; chimeras reached as high as 47%. Highly expanded clone sizes could be underestimated because identical TCR molecules may share a barcode. A single cell's worth of spiked-in Jurkat TCR RNA was reported detectable even among some 920,000 naive CD8 T cells. Spiked-in Jurkat TCR RNA (around eleven copies' worth), which is not part of the donor repertoire, was contained in the naive libraries.

Libraries were built with PCR. Sequencing was performed on an Illumina HiSeq 4000. Bulk TCR libraries were prepared as previously described, using TCR primers listed in Table S5. The Qiagen AllPrep DNA/RNA kit was used to purify total RNA. Reads from multiple sequencing runs of the same library were pooled before analysis. Per the original workflow: Reads were retained only if the reads had an exact TCR constant sequence, and the retained reads were trimmed to 150 nt and grouped according to their 12-nt molecular barcodes. Within each barcode group, reads were sub-clustered at a 15% Levenshtein threshold, and quality-weighted consensus sequences were built per RNA molecule. Non-functional sequences were filtered out, along with any lower-count sequence sitting one edit away from another sequence. Based on fitting two negative binomial distributions, any barcode sub-cluster with under 20% of the maximum read count was discarded. The raw public reads went through TCRdb reprocessing: fastp at Q25, MiXCR clone calling, in-frame beta chains kept. Each entry is one CDR3 protein sequence, shown with its most common DNA and genes. The V and J calls were not made by the authors but by TCRdb's processing. This sample comprises about 640,000 distinct CDR3 sequences, around 20% of them detected only once. The top ten hold roughly 0.9% of the sample.

The sequence was obtained from a human donor in good health. Some libraries in this study had Jurkat cell RNA spiked in. Recombination linked TRBV28 to TRBJ1-4; TRBD1 might be the D gene, on 6 matching bases. The sample comprised naive CD8+ T cells from blood, with Jurkat cell RNA spiked in. Taken with the paper, the label for cell subset or site translates to: FACS-sorted CD8+CD4-CCR7+CD45RA+ naive T cells. The DNA sequence is as follows: TGTGCCAGCAGTTCCCCAAGGGACAAACAAGCTGAAAAACTGTTTTTT. The resulting protein is CASSSPRDKQAEKLFF.